The rows below give T cell receptor beta chains drawn from one sample of a study of CD8+CD57+ T cells in acquired aplastic anemia. One entry per CDR3 protein, called by TCRdb with MiXCR from the reads. The profile shows under 200,000 distinct CDR3 sequences, approximately 43% of them singletons. Specimen: sorted CD4+, CD8+, or CD8+CD57+ T cells (not recorded which) from PBMCs. The receptors derive from a human donor in good health. Both conserved end residues are part of each CDR3. A D gene is named only where the DNA matches it firmly.

v_call	j_call	d_call	cdr3_aa
TRBV7-9	TRBJ1-1	NA	CASSRNLGANTEAFF
TRBV7-9	TRBJ1-1	NA	CASSPKDTEAFF
TRBV7-9	TRBJ1-1	NA	CASSLNNMNTEAFF
TRBV24-1	TRBJ2-5	TRBD1	CATSEGGRETQYF
TRBV19	TRBJ2-7	TRBD1	CATSGETGVLREQYF
TRBV5-1	TRBJ1-2	NA	CASSLIQDAGYTF
TRBV11-1	TRBJ2-7	TRBD1	CASSNSEDREQHEQYF
TRBV12-3/TRBV12-4	TRBJ2-6	TRBD2	CASRGLAGRLPSGANVLTF
TRBV10-3	TRBJ1-2	TRBD1	CAISETPGQAYGYTF
TRBV4-2	TRBJ2-3	NA	CASSPPFVGSSTDTQYF
TRBV20-1	TRBJ1-6	NA	CSASSPPVGTGRNSPLHF
TRBV4-3	TRBJ1-1	TRBD1	CASSQGEGQWNTEAFF
TRBV12-3/TRBV12-4	TRBJ1-2	NA	CASRMGRSYTF
TRBV20-1	TRBJ1-1	NA	CSARETGRYEAFF
TRBV4-2	TRBJ2-3	NA	CASSTRDSKSTDTQYF
TRBV19	TRBJ2-4	NA	CASSVAIGQGQTIQYF
TRBV2	TRBJ2-5	TRBD1	CASRLGQPRETQYF
TRBV15	TRBJ2-5	NA	CATSRDGTGSSQETQYF
TRBV6-2/TRBV6-3	TRBJ1-1	NA	CASSSVGQTNTEAFF
TRBV5-4	TRBJ2-7	TRBD1	CASSLADRDSYEQYF
TRBV10-1	TRBJ2-7	TRBD2	CASSEWRGARYEQYF
TRBV7-6	TRBJ2-5	NA	CASSSLRETQYF
TRBV9	TRBJ2-1	NA	CASSVETRGYNEQFF
TRBV7-3	TRBJ2-7	TRBD1	CASSSGTGGPYEQYF
TRBV24-1	TRBJ2-7	TRBD2	CATSDRLAGIYEQYF
TRBV12-3/TRBV12-4	TRBJ2-7	NA	CASTPPGSHEQYF
TRBV12-3/TRBV12-4	TRBJ1-5	NA	CASSLVGYQPQHF
TRBV30	TRBJ2-3	TRBD1	CAWSPVDRANTQYF
TRBV24-1	TRBJ2-1	NA	CATSQRGGSYNEQFF
TRBV6-5	TRBJ2-1	NA	CASSYGRTTGDEQFF
TRBV7-9	TRBJ2-1	TRBD2	CASSSGLAGGLGDNEQFF
TRBV9	TRBJ1-2	NA	CASNPGTLANYGYTF
TRBV5-4	TRBJ2-7	TRBD1	CASSDQTGGTYF
TRBV5-6	TRBJ1-5	TRBD1	CASSLEGQGGHSNQPQHF
TRBV12-3/TRBV12-4	TRBJ1-5	TRBD1	CASIQGEHQPQHF
TRBV19	TRBJ2-7	NA	CASSDIGGTVAYEQYF
TRBV5-6	TRBJ2-3	TRBD2	CASSFRLAGPSTDTQYF
TRBV6-1	TRBJ2-7	NA	CASRNAGVAAYEQYF
TRBV7-9	TRBJ2-7	TRBD2	CASSGGVYEQYF
TRBV11-1	TRBJ1-2	NA	CASSLQALYYGYTF
TRBV25-1	TRBJ2-7	TRBD2	CASSEEVLAGGLRYEQYF
TRBV25-1	TRBJ1-1	NA	CASSELRTESTEAFF
TRBV6-1	TRBJ1-5	NA	CASRPGTSNQPQHF
TRBV10-1	TRBJ1-2	NA	CASSDGGPDGYTF
TRBV2	TRBJ2-7	TRBD1	CAIPRTGAPYEQYF
TRBV7-9	TRBJ2-7	NA	CASSPGGTPDEQYF
TRBV9	TRBJ1-6	NA	CASSVMSYNSPLHF
TRBV19	TRBJ1-3	NA	CASSRSRDLRDTIYF
TRBV24-1	TRBJ2-3	NA	CATSDSPTTDTQYF
TRBV18	TRBJ2-6	TRBD1	CASSRRLDREISGANVLTF
TRBV2	TRBJ2-7	NA	CASSAKREQYF
TRBV6-1	TRBJ1-3	NA	CASRVQGYGGNTIYF